The clone carrying this TCR beta chain came up once. Naive CD45RA+ and memory CD45RA-negative subsets were split from CD4+ cells. This table comes from immunoSEQ multiplex PCR, and its TCRdb copy is limited to in-frame clones, with some not included. Counted here are 2 million or so clones, 85% to 95% occurring once; the ten biggest clones make up 0.1% to 0.15%. The data were obtained in a study of shared clonotypes between healthy human individuals. The germline V gene has CDR1 MGHRA and CDR2 YSYEKL. J lost 4 bases, V lost 0 bases, and 10 bases had no gene match. The CDR3 has 18 residues. The V and J genes are TRBV4-1 and TRBJ2-5, with 11 positions matching TRBD2. The sample taken for sequencing was naive CD4+ T cells sorted from blood. The subset here: CD45RA+ positively selected. This clonotype was sampled from a young man in good health. Here the CDR3 reads CASSQDMVAGGQGETQYF. In nucleotides, the CDR3 is TGCGCCAGCAGCCAAGATATGGTAGCGGGGGGGCAAGGAGAGACCCAGTACTTC.